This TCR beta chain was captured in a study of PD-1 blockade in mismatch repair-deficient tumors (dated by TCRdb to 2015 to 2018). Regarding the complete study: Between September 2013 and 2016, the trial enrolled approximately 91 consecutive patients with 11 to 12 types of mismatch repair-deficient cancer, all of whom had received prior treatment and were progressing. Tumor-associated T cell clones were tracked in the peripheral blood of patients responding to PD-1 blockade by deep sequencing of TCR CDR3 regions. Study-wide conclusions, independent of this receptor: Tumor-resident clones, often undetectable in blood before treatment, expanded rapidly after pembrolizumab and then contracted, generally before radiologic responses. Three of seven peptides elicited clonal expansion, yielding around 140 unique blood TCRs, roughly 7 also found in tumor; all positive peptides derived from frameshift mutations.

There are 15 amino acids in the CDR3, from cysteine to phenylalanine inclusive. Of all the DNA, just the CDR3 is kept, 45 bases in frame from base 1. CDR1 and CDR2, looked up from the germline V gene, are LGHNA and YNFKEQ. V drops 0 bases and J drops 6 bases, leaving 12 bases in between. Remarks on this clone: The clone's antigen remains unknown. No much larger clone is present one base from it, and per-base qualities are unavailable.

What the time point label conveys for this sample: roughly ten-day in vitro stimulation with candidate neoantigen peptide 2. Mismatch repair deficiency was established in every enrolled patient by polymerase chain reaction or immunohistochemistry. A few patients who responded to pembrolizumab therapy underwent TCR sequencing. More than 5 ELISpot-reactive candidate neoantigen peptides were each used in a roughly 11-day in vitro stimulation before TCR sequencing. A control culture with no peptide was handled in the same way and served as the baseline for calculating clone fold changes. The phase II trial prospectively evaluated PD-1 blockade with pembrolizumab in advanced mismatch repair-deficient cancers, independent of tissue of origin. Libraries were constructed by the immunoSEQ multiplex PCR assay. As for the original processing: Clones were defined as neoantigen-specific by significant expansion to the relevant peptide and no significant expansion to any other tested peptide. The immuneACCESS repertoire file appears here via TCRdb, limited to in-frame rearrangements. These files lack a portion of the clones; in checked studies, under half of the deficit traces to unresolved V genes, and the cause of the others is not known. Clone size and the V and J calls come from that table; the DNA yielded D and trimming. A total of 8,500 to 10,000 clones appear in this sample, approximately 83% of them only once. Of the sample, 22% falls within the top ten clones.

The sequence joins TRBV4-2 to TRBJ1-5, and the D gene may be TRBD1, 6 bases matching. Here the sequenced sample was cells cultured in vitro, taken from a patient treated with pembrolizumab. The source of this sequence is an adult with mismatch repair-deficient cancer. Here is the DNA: TGTGCCAGCAGCCAAGATATTGGGGGCACTCAGCCCCAGCATTTT. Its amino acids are CASSQDIGGTQPQHF.